This T cell receptor (beta chain) was sequenced during a study of cytotoxic CD8 clonotypes in ibrutinib-treated CLL. Data came from immunoSEQ multiplex PCR; TCRdb stores just in-frame clones and leaves some out. The sample lists under 150,000 clones; more than 85% were seen once. This CDR3 region has 18 residues. Germline lookup yields CDR1 MNHEY and CDR2 SMNVEV (reference sequence). Trimming took 3 bases from V and 1 from J; bases not matched to a gene: 10. With regard to this clone: Its cognate antigen is unknown.

Study-level findings and limits: Sampling time points were not equivalent between sustained-remission and progressing patients. Clonality rose at ibrutinib response and fell back toward baseline at progression. At baseline, clonality was higher than in age-matched healthy donors and correlated with CD8+ counts.

The specimen was PBMCs, collected after 12 months of ibrutinib treatment. The TCR originated in a human donor with chronic lymphocytic leukemia. This chain joins TRBV27 and TRBJ1-2, with TRBD1 matching 11 bases. The CDR3 region is CASSFSGQGGVFNYGYTF. CDR3 in DNA: TGTGCCAGCAGTTTCTCGGGACAGGGGGGGGTCTTTAACTATGGCTACACCTTC.